This T cell receptor (beta chain) was recorded in a study of CD8 T cells in Susac syndrome. CD8+ and CD4+ T cells from blood underwent TCR beta sequencing, which was carried out in a high-throughput format. The study used treatment-naive patients who had stable or active relapsing-remitting disease as multiple sclerosis controls. It was negative isolation that provided the CD8+ and CD4+ T cells, whereas TEMRA cells were enriched by FACS. It was with random hexamers that 0.5 to 1 ug RNA was reverse transcribed. Across 54 Vbeta and 13 Jbeta, immunoSEQ multiplex PCR amplified TCR beta CDR3. TCRdb re-derived calls from the immunoSEQ multiplex PCR reads in MiXCR, one entry per CDR3 protein. The table lists about 80,000 distinct CDR3 sequences, about 91% of them singletons. The sequencing sample was made of CD8+ T cells from PBMCs. The origin of this receptor is a human donor with multiple sclerosis.

The CDR3 nucleotides read TGTGCCAGCAGTTTATTGCAGGGGCGCCGTAACTATGGCTACACCTTC. It specifies CASSLLQGRRNYGYTF. The chain is built from TRBV28 and TRBJ1-2; a possible D gene is TRBD1 (6 bases). The ends were cut back, 1 base at V and 1 base at J, with 13 bases in the middle. The CDR3 spans 16 residues. In germline, CDR1 is MDHEN, CDR2 SYDVKM.